This passage covers 21 T cell receptor beta chains from one sample sequenced in a study of shared clonotypes between healthy human individuals. Naivety among CD8 cells was defined by CD45RO negativity and positive CCR7 selection, thereby excluding terminally differentiated effector memory CD45RA+ cells. The method was immunoSEQ multiplex PCR; TCRdb's version includes in-frame clones alone and lacks a portion of them. The sample carries nearly 2 million clones, less than 95% recorded once. Sequenced: naive CD8+ T cells sorted from blood. All receptors derive from a man between 18 and 35 years old in good health.

The V call is TRBV28, the J call TRBJ2-2, with TRBD1 as a possible D gene (6 bases). The CDR3 is 14 amino acids. The V end lost 6 bases, the J end lost 4 bases, and 12 bases lay between the germline ends. Looked up from germline, CDR1 is MDHEN and CDR2 is SYDVKM. DNA for the CDR3: TGTGCCAGCAGCACCCAGGGGAGCACCGGGGAGCTGTTTTTT. Translated, it gives CASSTQGSTGELFF.

This clone was seen once. The chain has TRBV10-1 and TRBJ2-3, with D perhaps matching TRBD1 (6 bases). The CDR3 loop spans 20 amino acids. V was trimmed by 3 bases and J by 4 bases, leaving 29 bases between them. Germline V lookup: CDR1 WNHNN, CDR2 SYGVQD (reference sequence). As DNA, the CDR3 is TGCGCCAGCAGTGAAAAGGGACACCTCCTGGCTAGGGACGTCCCAGATACGCAGTATTTT. It translates to CASSEKGHLLARDVPDTQYF.

Worth noting for this clone: This same CDR3 is encoded by further DNA sequences in the sample. The chain combines TRBV6-1 with TRBJ1-1; D not certain. From germline, CDR1 is MNHNS and CDR2 SASEGT. This CDR3 is built from 10 residues. The ends were cut back, 6 bases at V and 3 bases at J, with 2 bases in the middle. The CDR3 nucleotides are TGTGCCAGCAGGGACACTGAAGCTTTCTTT. Translation gives CASRDTEAFF.

Worth noting for this clone: Other DNA sequences within the sample encode an identical CDR3. The chain recombines TRBV13 with TRBJ2-7, with D unresolved. The CDR3 contains 14 residues. Germline CDR1 reads PRHDT; CDR2 reads FYEKMQ (reference sequence). Trimming pared 0 bases from V and 0 bases from J, leaving 6 bases between. CDR3 protein: CASSLGPDSYEQYF. In nucleotides, the CDR3 is TGTGCCAGCAGCTTAGGGCCAGACTCCTACGAGCAGTACTTC.

Of note for this clone: At the DNA level, this CDR3 is encoded by other sequences in the same sample as well. This CDR3 is CASSRTEETQYF. CDR3 nucleotides: TGTGCCAGCAGCAGAACGGAAGAGACCCAGTACTTC. The chain carries TRBV7-9 and TRBJ2-5; D gene unclear. The CDR3 runs to 12 residues. Trimming shortened V by 5 bases and J by 3 bases, and 7 bases separated the two germline ends. The germline gives CDR1 SEHNR, CDR2 FQNEAQ (reference sequence).

The chain combines TRBV7-2 with TRBJ1-5; a weak D match, TRBD1 (5 bases). The CDR3 is 17 amino acids. Looked up from germline, CDR1 is SGHTA and CDR2 is FQGNSA. V gave up 5 bases and J gave up 7 bases, with 24 bases separating them. CDR3 loop: CASSQPPSWGRDQPQHF. The CDR3, as DNA: TGTGCCAGCAGCCAACCCCCCTCATGGGGAAGGGACCAGCCCCAGCATTTT.

This clone is a singleton in its sample. The chain has TRBV11-2 and TRBJ2-1; D may correspond to TRBD1 or TRBD2 (5 bases each). The germline gives CDR1 SGHAT, CDR2 FQNNGV. CDR3 length equals 15 residues. V lost 5 bases, J lost 8 bases, and 19 bases lay in between. CDR3 bases: TGTGCCAGCAGCCATATTGGGGGTGGGGGAGATGAGCAGTTCTTC. Amino acid sequence: CASSHIGGGGDEQFF.

The genes are TRBV6-5 and TRBJ2-2, with D possibly TRBD1 on 6 matching bases. There are 15 residues in the CDR3. CDR1 MNHEY and CDR2 SVGAGI come from the germline V gene. V dropped 0 bases and J dropped 4 bases, with 9 bases sitting between them. The CDR3 sequence is CASSYSKTGTGELFF. DNA of the CDR3: TGTGCCAGCAGTTACTCGAAGACAGGCACCGGGGAGCTGTTTTTT.

V usage is TRBV10-3 and J usage is TRBJ1-3; D is possibly TRBD1 (5 bases). Germline V gene sequence: CDR1 ENHRY, CDR2 SYGVKD. The V end was cut by 2 bases, the J end by 5 bases, with 13 bases between. The CDR3 runs to 15 residues. The CDR3 region is CAISEGAGQRNTIYF. CDR3 bases: TGTGCCATCAGTGAGGGGGCAGGCCAACGAAACACCATATATTTT.

The V call is TRBV19, the J call TRBJ1-6; no clear D. The V gene lost 3 bases and the J gene lost 4 bases, with 7 bases spanning the gap. The CDR3 has 14 residues. Germline V lookup: CDR1 LNHDA, CDR2 SQIVND (reference sequence). The CDR3 region has the DNA TGTGCCAGTAGTATGACGGTTTATAATTCACCCCTCCACTTT. Protein sequence: CASSMTVYNSPLHF.

This sequence joins TRBV27 and TRBJ1-6; 9 nucleotides match TRBD1. The V gene's germline CDR1 is MNHEY and CDR2 SMNVEV (reference sequence). The V gene end was trimmed by 10 bases and the J gene end by 7 bases; junction bases not matched to a gene: 14. The CDR3 is 16 residues long. The CDR3 nucleotides read TGTGCCACCATTAAAGAGACAGGGGGTAGAAATTCACCCCTCCACTTT. Its protein is CATIKETGGRNSPLHF.

The chain recombines TRBV28 with TRBJ2-1, with D possibly being TRBD2 (5 bases). Trimming pared 6 bases from V and 9 bases from J, leaving 15 bases between. The CDR3 totals 13 residues. CDR1 MDHEN and CDR2 SYDVKM come from the germline V gene. DNA for the CDR3: TGTGCCAGCAGCCCATTATGGCTAGCTGAGCAGTTCTTC. It yields the protein CASSPLWLAEQFF. The whole variable domain, remainder taken from reference TRBV28 and TRBJ2-1, is DVKVTQSSRYLVKRTGEKVFLECVQDMDHENMFWYRQDPGLGLRLIYFSYDVKMKEKGDIPEGYSVSREKKERFSLILESASTNQTSMYLCASSPLWLAEQFFGPGTRLTVL.

This clone was observed a single time. The chain combines TRBV4-1 with TRBJ2-7; D not resolved. V was clipped by 1 base and J by 6 bases, with 10 bases between them. The CDR3 covers 13 residues. Germline V gene lookup returns CDR1 MGHRA and CDR2 YSYEKL. CDR3 bases: TGCGCCAGCAGCCAAGGAGGATTAAGCGAGCAGTACTTC. Protein product: CASSQGGLSEQYF.

The chain employs TRBV4-1 and TRBJ2-2; 12 positions match TRBD1. Germline V gene sequence: CDR1 MGHRA, CDR2 YSYEKL. Trimming at V came to 4 bases and at J to 9 bases, leaving 6 bases not matched to a gene. The CDR3 loop spans 15 amino acids. The CDR3 reads CASSPGQGASRELFF. CDR3 bases: TGCGCCAGCAGCCCGGGACAGGGGGCGTCGAGGGAGCTGTTTTTT.

The chain carries TRBV5-1 and TRBJ1-4; D not resolved. This CDR3 region has 13 residues. V was shortened by 3 bases and J by 5 bases, with 8 bases between the two germline ends. The V gene's germline CDR1 is SGHRS and CDR2 YFSETQ. As DNA, the CDR3 is TGCGCCAGCAGCTCCGGAGAGAATGAAAAACTGTTTTTT. It codes for CASSSGENEKLFF.

This clone was seen once. The genes are TRBV5-1 and TRBJ2-7; unclear D gene. The germline V and J ends were trimmed by 0 bases and 4 bases, with 8 bases remaining between them. CDR3 size: 13 residues. Looked up from germline, CDR1 is SGHRS and CDR2 is YFSETQ. CDR3 sequence: CASSLDAAYEQYF. Here the CDR3 DNA reads TGCGCCAGCAGCTTGGATGCGGCTTACGAGCAGTACTTC.

This chain joins TRBV11-3 and TRBJ2-3, with TRBD2 matching 7 bases. The CDR3 covers 20 residues. Germline values: CDR1 SGHNT, CDR2 YENEEA. V shed 1 base and J 4 bases; nucleotides not matched to a gene: 20. Here the CDR3 reads CASSLGLRRASGEGADTQYF. The CDR3 bases are TGTGCCAGCAGCTTAGGTCTGCGGCGGGCCAGCGGGGAAGGGGCAGATACGCAGTATTTT.

A remark on this clone: The sample holds other DNA sequences that translate to the same CDR3. This chain uses TRBV10-3 with TRBJ1-5; D unclear. Trimming stripped 0 bases from V and 0 bases from J, with 3 bases between. This CDR3 has 14 residues. Looked up from germline, CDR1 is ENHRY and CDR2 is SYGVKD. CDR3 region: CAISESGSNQPQHF. The CDR3 DNA follows: TGTGCCATCAGTGAGTCTGGTAGCAATCAGCCCCAGCATTTT.

The chain is built from TRBV11-2 and TRBJ2-1; the match to TRBD1 covers 9 bases. V shed 6 bases, J shed 10 bases, and the junction held 16 bases outside the gene matches. The CDR3 runs 16 residues. Germline V lookup: CDR1 SGHAT, CDR2 FQNNGV. CDR3 in DNA: TGTGCCAGCAGGGGGGACTTACAGGGGGCGAACGACGAGCAGTTCTTC. It encodes CASRGDLQGANDEQFF.

CDR3 DNA sequence: TGCGCCAGCAGCCAGGGGCTTCACTCTGGAAACACCATATATTTT. Its protein product is CASSQGLHSGNTIYF. This rearrangement joins TRBV4-3 to TRBJ1-3, with D maybe TRBD1 (5 bases). V lost 3 bases and J lost 0, with 9 bases in between. The CDR3 is 15 amino acids. From germline, CDR1 is LGHNA and CDR2 YSLEER.

The chain is built from TRBV6-5 and TRBJ2-1; the D call may be TRBD1 or TRBD2 (5 bases each). CDR1 and CDR2 (germline): MNHEY, SVGAGI. This CDR3 has 15 amino acids. Trimming shortened V by 9 bases and J by 2 bases, and 17 bases separated the two germline ends. Here the CDR3 reads CASSGVGVPYNEQFF. For the CDR3, the DNA is TGTGCCAGTTCTGGGGTGGGGGTCCCCTACAATGAGCAGTTCTTC.